A selection of T cell receptor beta chains follows, all from one sample in a study of a mutant IDH1 vaccine in newly diagnosed glioma. These TCRs are of unknown antigen specificity. Libraries were prepared by immunoSEQ multiplex PCR; TCRdb keeps only in-frame clonotypes and omits some of them. The sample includes 50,000 to 85,000 clones, over 75% of them seen just once. Here the sequenced sample was PBMCs, taken from a glioma patient whose treatment included an IDH1 peptide vaccine. Every receptor here comes from a man in his late teens or twenties with glioma. The CDR3 runs from the conserved cysteine through the conserved F or W. The D gene is left open where the match is weak. Clone size is given for some rows only: seen once, a few or many times, or a class if the clone is expanded.

d_call clone_size j_call v_call cdr3_aa cdr3_nt
NA once TRBJ1-1 TRBV27 CASRPIWGTEAFF TGTGCCAGCAGACCGATTTGGGGCACTGAAGCTTTCTTT
NA many TRBJ2-5 TRBV5-6 CASSFWGRETQYF TGTGCCAGCAGCTTTTGGGGGCGGGAGACCCAGTACTTC
NA NA TRBJ1-1 TRBV7-3 CASSQGPETTEAFF TGTGCCAGCAGCCAAGGGCCCGAGACCACTGAAGCTTTCTTT
NA NA TRBJ2-3 TRBV29-1 CSQQGGDTDTQYF TGCAGCCAACAGGGTGGGGATACAGATACGCAGTATTTT
TRBD1 NA TRBJ2-3 TRBV7-6 CASSWTGTDTQYF TGTGCCAGCAGCTGGACAGGGACAGATACGCAGTATTTT
TRBD1 NA TRBJ1-5 TRBV19 CASSIRQGSNQPQHF TGTGCCAGTAGTATACGACAGGGAAGCAATCAGCCCCAGCATTTT
NA NA TRBJ1-2 TRBV20-1 CSASGGAGYTF TGCAGTGCTAGCGGGGGCGCTGGCTACACCTTC
TRBD1 few TRBJ1-2 TRBV2 CASSDLRQGPVDGYTF TGTGCCAGCAGTGACCTAAGACAGGGACCGGTTGATGGCTACACCTTC
NA once TRBJ2-7 TRBV30 CAWRHGYEQYF TGTGCCTGGAGACATGGCTACGAGCAGTACTTC
NA NA TRBJ1-2 TRBV29-1 CSVAGDGYTF TGCAGCGTTGCCGGGGACGGCTACACCTTC
NA few TRBJ1-2 TRBV4-3 CASSHVGVSLYGYTF TGCGCCAGCAGCCATGTTGGGGTATCCCTCTACGGCTACACCTTC
TRBD1 NA TRBJ2-5 TRBV11-2 CASSLGDRGHQETQYF TGTGCCAGCAGCTTAGGGGACAGGGGCCACCAAGAGACCCAGTACTTC
NA NA TRBJ2-1 TRBV6-1 CASKRGPYNEQFF TGTGCCAGCAAAAGAGGGCCCTACAATGAGCAGTTCTTC
NA NA TRBJ1-6 TRBV19 CASSMQTEVYNSPLHF TGTGCCAGTAGTATGCAGACAGAAGTCTATAATTCACCCCTCCACTTT
TRBD2 NA TRBJ2-1 TRBV28 CASRLAGVLRDNEQFF TGTGCCAGCCGCCTAGCGGGAGTTCTAAGGGACAATGAGCAGTTCTTC
NA few TRBJ1-1 TRBV21-1 CASMFRGINTEAFF TGTGCCAGCATGTTCAGGGGCATCAACACTGAAGCTTTCTTT
TRBD1 once TRBJ2-3 TRBV30 CAWVAPASGTGAARTDTQYF TGTGCCTGGGTGGCCCCTGCGTCCGGGACAGGGGCGGCGAGGACAGATACGCAGTATTTT
NA once TRBJ1-1 TRBV7-9 CASSPYLTANTEAFF TGTGCCAGCAGCCCTTACCTGACGGCGAACACTGAAGCTTTCTTT
NA NA TRBJ2-2 TRBV28 CASSLLPTANTGELFF TGTGCCAGCAGTTTGCTTCCTACAGCGAACACCGGGGAGCTGTTTTTT
NA NA TRBJ2-1 TRBV18 CASSPPAGWGYNEQFF TGTGCCAGCTCACCACCGGCGGGATGGGGCTACAATGAGCAGTTCTTC
TRBD1 NA TRBJ2-7 TRBV5-4 CASSFRDRGYEQYF TGTGCCAGCAGCTTCCGGGACAGGGGATACGAGCAGTACTTC
NA once TRBJ2-3 TRBV30 CAWSVGKRGNTDTQYF TGTGCCTGGAGCGTGGGTAAACGGGGGAACACAGATACGCAGTATTTT
TRBD2 NA TRBJ2-2 TRBV10-3 CAIKAGGPDTGELFF TGTGCCATCAAGGCGGGAGGGCCGGACACCGGGGAGCTGTTTTTT
NA NA TRBJ2-7 TRBV11-2 CASSLVPDSSYEQYF TGTGCCAGCAGCTTAGTTCCGGACAGCTCCTACGAGCAGTACTTC